This TCR beta chain was identified during a study of T cell responses to AZD1222 COVID-19 vaccine. Study-wide context: The study pooled second doses at about 4 or about 12 weeks.

Concerning this clone: The target antigen is unknown.

The CDR3 has 14 amino acids. Trimming pared 1 base from V and 6 bases from J, leaving 10 bases between. Germline V gene sequence: CDR1 SGHVS, CDR2 FQNEAQ. The data were produced by immunoSEQ multiplex PCR, yet TCRdb's version contains in-frame clones alone and is incomplete. The repertoire has approximately 140,000 clones, 94% of them found once; the top ten carry around 1.3%. The study's findings and limits: Just a handful of AZD1222 recipients were seropositive at baseline.

The sequence came from an adult in good health. The starting material was peripheral blood, obtained on day 0 of AZD1222 vaccination. The gene calls are TRBV7-8 and TRBJ2-1, with D uncertain. CDR3 nucleotide sequence: TGTGCCAGCAGCTTAGTCTGGGGAATCAATGAGCAGTTCTTC. It encodes CASSLVWGINEQFF.